The source of this T cell receptor beta chain is a study of beta chain features in type 1 diabetes. Across the study: Over all samples combined, 107,917,701 sorted cells were examined. Study results and caveats: High-TCR-expressing cells could be over-represented by cDNA sequencing.

Each donor gave one heparinised blood draw averaging around 120 mL. About this clone itself: Its antigen remains unidentified.

Since all of the isolated RNA was reverse transcribed, expressed TCRB transcripts were what got sequenced. Measured with immunoSEQ multiplex PCR; TCRdb has only the in-frame clones, and not every one. Here the sample spans 900,000 or so clones, roughly a sixth being singletons. This sequence originates from a young woman in good health. The sequenced sample consisted of naive CD4+ T cells from blood.

The CDR3 loop is CASSLEGRGGETQYF. CDR3 DNA: TGTGCCAGCAGCTTAGAGGGCAGGGGTGGAGAGACCCAGTACTTC. V gene TRBV11-2 combines with J gene TRBJ2-5, with a weak D call TRBD1 (6 bases). The CDR3 is 15 residues long. CDR1 is SGHAT and CDR2 is FQNNGV in the germline V gene. Trimming took off 0 bases at V and 4 bases at J, with 12 bases between the two ends.